The table lists the clone carrying this T cell receptor beta chain with a count of one. Its antigen is unidentified. Repertoires were generated with immunoSEQ multiplex PCR, while TCRdb's copy carries only in-frame clones and drops some. This sample has approximately 7,500 clones, with about 80% found just once. Germline CDR1 SGDLS, CDR2 YYNGEE. The CDR3 loop spans 19 amino acids. Trimming pared 3 bases from V and 2 bases from J, leaving 24 bases between. The data were taken from a study of immune evolution from preneoplasia to lung adenocarcinoma. Study-level findings and limits: KRAS-mutant nodules had the highest T cell clonality.

The source is a person in their 40s with lung adenocarcinoma. The chain carries TRBV9 and TRBJ2-1; D perhaps matches TRBD1 (6 bases). Sequenced: FFPE invasive lung adenocarcinoma tissue. The CDR3 sequence is CASSEGEGHKGPPYNEQFF. DNA for the CDR3: TGTGCCAGCAGCGAGGGGGAAGGCCATAAGGGGCCACCCTACAATGAGCAGTTCTTC.